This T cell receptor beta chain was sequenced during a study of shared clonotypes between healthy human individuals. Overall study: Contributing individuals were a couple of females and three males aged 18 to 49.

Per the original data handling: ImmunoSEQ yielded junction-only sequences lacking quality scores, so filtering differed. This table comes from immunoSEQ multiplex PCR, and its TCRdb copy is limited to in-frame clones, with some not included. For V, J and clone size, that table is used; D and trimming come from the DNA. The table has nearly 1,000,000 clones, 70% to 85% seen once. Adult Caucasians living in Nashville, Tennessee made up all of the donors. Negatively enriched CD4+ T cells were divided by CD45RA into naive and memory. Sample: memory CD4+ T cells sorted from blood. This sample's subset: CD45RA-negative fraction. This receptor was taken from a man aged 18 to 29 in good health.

This chain's CDR3 is CASRGANTQYF. The CDR3 bases are TGTGCCAGCAGGGGTGCTAATACGCAGTATTTT. V usage is TRBV2 and J usage is TRBJ2-3; D uncertain. CDR3 size: 11 residues. Per germline, CDR1 SNHLY and CDR2 FYNNEI. V lost 6 bases to trimming and J lost 7 bases, with 8 bases between them.